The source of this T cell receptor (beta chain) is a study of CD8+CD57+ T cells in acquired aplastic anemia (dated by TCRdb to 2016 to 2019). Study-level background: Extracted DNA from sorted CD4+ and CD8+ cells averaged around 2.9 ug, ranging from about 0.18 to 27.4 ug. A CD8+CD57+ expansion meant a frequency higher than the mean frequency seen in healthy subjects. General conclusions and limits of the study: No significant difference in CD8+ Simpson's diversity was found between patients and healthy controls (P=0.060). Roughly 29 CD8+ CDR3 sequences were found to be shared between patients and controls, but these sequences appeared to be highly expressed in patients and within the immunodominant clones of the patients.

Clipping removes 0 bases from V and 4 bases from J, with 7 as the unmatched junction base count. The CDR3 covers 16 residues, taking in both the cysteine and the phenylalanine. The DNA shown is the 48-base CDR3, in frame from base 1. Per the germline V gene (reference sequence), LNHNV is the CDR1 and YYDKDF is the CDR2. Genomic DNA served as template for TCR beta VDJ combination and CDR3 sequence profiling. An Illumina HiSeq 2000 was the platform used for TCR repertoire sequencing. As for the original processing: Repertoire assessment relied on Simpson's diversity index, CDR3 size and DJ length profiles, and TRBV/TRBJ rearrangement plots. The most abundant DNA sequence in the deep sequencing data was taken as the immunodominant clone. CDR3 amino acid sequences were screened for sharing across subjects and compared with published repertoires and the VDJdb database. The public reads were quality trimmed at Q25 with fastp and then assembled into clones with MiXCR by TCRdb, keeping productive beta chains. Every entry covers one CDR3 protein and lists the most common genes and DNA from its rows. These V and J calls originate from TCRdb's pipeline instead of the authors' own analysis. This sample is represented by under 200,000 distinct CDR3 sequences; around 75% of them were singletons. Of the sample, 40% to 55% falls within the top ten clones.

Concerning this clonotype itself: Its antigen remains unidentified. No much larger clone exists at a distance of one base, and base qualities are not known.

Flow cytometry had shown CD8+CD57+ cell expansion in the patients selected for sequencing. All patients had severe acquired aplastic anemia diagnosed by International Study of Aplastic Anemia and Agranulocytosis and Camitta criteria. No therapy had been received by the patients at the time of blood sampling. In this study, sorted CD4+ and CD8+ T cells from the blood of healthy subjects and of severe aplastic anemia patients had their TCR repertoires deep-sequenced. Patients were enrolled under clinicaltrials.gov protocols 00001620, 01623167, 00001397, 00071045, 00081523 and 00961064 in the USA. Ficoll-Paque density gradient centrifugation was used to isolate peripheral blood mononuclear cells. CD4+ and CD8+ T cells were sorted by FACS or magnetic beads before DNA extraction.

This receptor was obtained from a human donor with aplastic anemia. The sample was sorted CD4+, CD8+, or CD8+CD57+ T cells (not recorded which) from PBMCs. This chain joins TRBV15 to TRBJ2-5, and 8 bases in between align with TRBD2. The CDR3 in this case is CATSRDYSGNGETQYF. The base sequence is TGTGCCACCAGCAGAGATTATAGCGGGAACGGAGAGACCCAGTACTTC.